This T cell receptor (beta chain) was recorded in a study of cytotoxic CD8 clonotypes in ibrutinib-treated CLL. Study as a whole: Response samples were drawn at a median of about 13 months of treatment, range 6 to 36. Samples had a mean of around 230,000 productive templates and around 90,000 productive rearrangements. Study observations and caveats: The study found baseline clonality above age-matched healthy donors, tracking circulating CD8+ T-cell counts. Clonality increased with ibrutinib response but returned toward baseline at progression.

This table comes from immunoSEQ multiplex PCR, and its TCRdb copy is limited to in-frame clones, with some not included. The sample consists of about 300,000 clones, over 55% of them appearing once. V gave up 3 bases and J gave up 9 bases; unmatched junction bases: 15. Germline-derived CDR1 and CDR2 are SGHRS and YFSETQ. The CDR3 is 15 amino acids. Notes on this clone: As yet, its antigen is unknown.

This TCR was sampled from a human donor with chronic lymphocytic leukemia. This chain joins TRBV5-1 and TRBJ2-7; 7 positions match TRBD1. Sequencing used PBMCs, obtained after 36 months of ibrutinib treatment. CDR3 nucleotides: TGCGCCAGCAGCTCACATGGGGGACAGCCTCTTGGGCAGTACTTC. Protein: CASSSHGGQPLGQYF.